The TCR beta chain under discussion was sequenced for a study of Ad26.COV2.S vaccination and SARS-CoV-2 variants. Method: immunoSEQ multiplex PCR; TCRdb's copy keeps in-frame clones and lacks some. The top ten hold 3% to 3.5% of the sample, which has 350,000 to 400,000 clones, 80% to 90% seen once. Regarding treatment: roughly 19 received Ad26.COV2.S at low or high dose, single or two shots; 5 received placebo; per-sample allocation not given. Following the first vaccine or placebo injection, samples were taken on day 63. The germline V gene encodes CDR1 LNHDA and CDR2 SQIVND (reference sequence). This CDR3 has 15 amino acids. V shed 5 bases and J 8 bases; nucleotides not matched to a gene: 7.

This specimen was peripheral blood, taken in a trial of Ad26.COV2.S vaccine versus placebo. The TCR was taken from a person between 18 and 65 years old who received the Ad26.COV2.S COVID-19 vaccine or a placebo. The chain recombines TRBV19 with TRBJ1-4; TRBD1 agrees at 11 bases. The CDR3 loop reads CASSSGTGGGEKLFF. The CDR3 bases are TGTGCCAGTAGTTCCGGGACAGGGGGAGGAGAAAAACTGTTTTTT.